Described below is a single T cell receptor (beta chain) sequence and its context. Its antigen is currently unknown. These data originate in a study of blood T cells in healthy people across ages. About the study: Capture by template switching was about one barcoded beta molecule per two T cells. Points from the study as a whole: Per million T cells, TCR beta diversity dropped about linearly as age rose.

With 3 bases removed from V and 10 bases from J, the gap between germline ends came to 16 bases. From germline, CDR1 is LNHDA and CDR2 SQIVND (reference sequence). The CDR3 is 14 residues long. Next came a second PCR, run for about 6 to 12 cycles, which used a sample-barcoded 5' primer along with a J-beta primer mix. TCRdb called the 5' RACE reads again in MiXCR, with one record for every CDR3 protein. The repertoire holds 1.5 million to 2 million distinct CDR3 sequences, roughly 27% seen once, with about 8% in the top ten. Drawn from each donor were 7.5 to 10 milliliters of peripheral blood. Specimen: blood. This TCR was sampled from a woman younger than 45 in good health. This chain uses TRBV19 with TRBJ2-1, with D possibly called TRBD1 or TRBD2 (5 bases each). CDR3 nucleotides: TGTGCCAGTAGTATTGAGGGGTCGATTTCCGAGCAGTTCTTC. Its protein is CASSIEGSISEQFF.